Sequencing of this TCR beta chain was carried out in a study of technical replicates of blood from a few donors. There are 14 residues in the CDR3. Germline lookup yields CDR1 MNHEY and CDR2 SMNVEV (reference sequence). V was clipped by 0 bases and J by 9 bases, with 9 bases between them. Sequencing was performed with immunoSEQ multiplex PCR; in TCRdb, only in-frame clones are kept and a portion is missing. This sample has about 83,000 clones, with just under 95% found just once. The receptor was isolated from a human donor in good health. The specimen sequenced was T cells isolated from PBMCs. The chain has TRBV27 and TRBJ1-6, with D perhaps matching TRBD1 (5 bases). The CDR3 region is CASSLSSQGSPLHF. The CDR3 DNA reads TGTGCCAGCAGTTTATCGAGTCAGGGTTCACCCCTCCACTTT.